This TCR beta chain originates from a study of T cell changes during pregnancy in multiple sclerosis. The table came from immunoSEQ multiplex PCR; TCRdb's copy has only in-frame clones and leaves some out. The sample contains about 87,000 clones, 93% of which appear only once. CDR1 is MNHEY, CDR2 SVGAGI, per germline. This CDR3 region has 15 residues. V lost 0 bases to trimming and J lost 3 bases; unmatched junction nucleotides: 3. V and J are TRBV6-5 and TRBJ2-7; 9 bases match TRBD2. The TCR was taken from a female donor in good health, enrolled as a control in a pregnancy study. Sequenced here: peripheral blood, sampled in the third trimester of pregnancy. In nucleotides, the CDR3 is TGTGCCAGCAGTTACTCTGCTAGCGGGAACTACGAGCAGTACTTC. Amino acids: CASSYSASGNYEQYF.